These 31 T cell receptor beta chains were all obtained from the same sample, sequenced in a study of T cells after yellow fever vaccination. TCRdb re-called the 5' RACE reads with MiXCR, one entry per CDR3 protein. The sample has 120,000 or so distinct CDR3 sequences, 13% to 15% seen once; the top ten hold roughly two fifths. Material: CD8+ T cells sorted from PBMCs, obtained 5 days after the yellow fever booster vaccination. The source is a man younger than 35 who received the YFV17D yellow fever vaccine.

This clonotype was observed a handful of times. The CDR3: CASSPRTRLNTDTQYF. The CDR3, as DNA: TGTGCCAGCAGTCCTAGGACCAGGCTGAACACAGATACGCAGTATTTT. V and J are TRBV28 and TRBJ2-3; D is unclear. Trimming left V 5 bases short and J 2 bases short, with 17 bases between. Germline-derived CDR1 and CDR2 are MDHEN and SYDVKM. This CDR3 comprises 16 residues. Based on the CDR3 plus reference TRBV28 and TRBJ2-3, the full variable domain is DVKVTQSSRYLVKRTGEKVFLECVQDMDHENMFWYRQDPGLGLRLIYFSYDVKMKEKGDIPEGYSVSREKKERFSLILESASTNQTSMYLCASSPRTRLNTDTQYFGPGTRLTVL.

The V gene is TRBV5-6, the J gene TRBJ1-1; 8 bases agree with TRBD1. The ends lost 4 bases at V and 3 bases at J; junction bases unmatched: 11. From germline, CDR1 is SGHDT and CDR2 YYEEEE. The CDR3 is 16 residues long. CDR3 region: CASSGPRTGLDTEAFF. CDR3 DNA: TGTGCCAGCAGCGGACCCAGGACAGGGTTGGACACTGAAGCTTTCTTT.

About this clonotype: The final CDR3 position lacks the conserved phenylalanine or tryptophan, pointing to a likely read error. The chain links TRBV27 to TRBJ1-2; unclear D gene. V lost 3 bases and J 8 bases, leaving 13 bases between the germline ends. This CDR3 spans 13 amino acids. The germline V gene encodes CDR1 MNHEY and CDR2 SMNVEV (reference sequence). In DNA, the CDR3 is TGTGCCAGCAGTTTTGGGCTACCGGGGGGCTACACCTTA. It translates to CASSFGLPGGYTL.

This clonotype was seen more than once but under ten times. The V gene is TRBV25-1, the J gene TRBJ2-5; 10 nucleotides agree with TRBD2. The CDR3 runs 16 residues. J gave up 5 bases and V 4 bases, and 10 bases lay outside the gene matches. The V gene's germline CDR1 is MGHDK and CDR2 SYGVNS. The CDR3 reads CASSAGAGGLKETQYF. The CDR3 nucleotides are TGTGCCAGCAGTGCCGGAGCGGGGGGGCTGAAGGAGACCCAGTACTTC.

In this sample, this clonotype turned up a few times. The chain combines TRBV10-2 with TRBJ1-6; no firm D call. Per the germline V gene, CDR1 is WSHSY and CDR2 is SAAADI. This CDR3 has 13 amino acids. V shed 10 bases and J shed 8 bases, with 15 bases lying between them. CDR3 sequence (DNA): TGCGCCACCGTAGAGGCGGACCATTCACCCCTCCACTTT. This codes for CATVEADHSPLHF.

This clonotype was seen only a few times. The chain links TRBV6-2 or TRBV6-3 to TRBJ2-1, with D perhaps matching TRBD1 or TRBD2 (5 bases each). The CDR3 totals 15 residues. Germline V CDR1 and CDR2: MNHEY, SVGEGT. V was shortened by 5 bases and J by 0 bases, with 11 bases between the two germline ends. CDR3 DNA sequence: TGTGCCAGCAGTGACCGGGGCATCTCCTACAATGAGCAGTTCTTC. The encoded protein is CASSDRGISYNEQFF.

This clonotype was seen more than once but under ten times. The chain recombines TRBV20-1 with TRBJ2-7; weak D call: TRBD2 (6 bases). Trimming took off 0 bases at V and 2 bases at J, with 14 bases between the two ends. The CDR3 contains 15 residues. Germline assignment: CDR1 DFQATT and CDR2 SNEGSKA (reference sequence). DNA for the CDR3: TGCAGTGCTAGAGATTTGGCGGGGCCGCCCTACGAGCAGTACTTC. Its translation: CSARDLAGPPYEQYF.

The V and J genes are TRBV6-2 or TRBV6-3 and TRBJ2-7, with no clear D. Looked up from germline, CDR1 is MNHEY and CDR2 is SVGEGT. The CDR3 is 15 residues long. V gave up 2 bases and J gave up 5 bases, with 16 bases separating them. The CDR3 DNA is TGTGCCAGCAGTTACACACCCTCGGCAAGCCACGAGCAGTACGTC. Protein sequence: CASSYTPSASHEQYV.

This clonotype was seen a few times. The rearrangement joins TRBV10-3 to TRBJ2-7; D is ambiguous. V was cut by 0 bases and J by 7 bases, with 7 bases left in between. Germline assignment: CDR1 ENHRY and CDR2 SYGVKD. This CDR3 comprises 12 residues. CDR3 sequence (DNA): TGTGCCATCAGTGAGTCGATGAGGGAGCAGTACTTC. Protein sequence: CAISESMREQYF.

The chain recombines TRBV6-5 with TRBJ2-1; 14 bases map to TRBD2. Trimming at V came to 2 bases and at J to 9 bases, leaving 3 bases not matched to a gene. This CDR3 has 15 residues. Germline V gene sequence: CDR1 MNHEY, CDR2 SVGAGI. CDR3 residues: CASSYGLAGGGEQFF. The CDR3 DNA reads TGTGCCAGCAGTTACGGACTAGCGGGGGGCGGTGAGCAGTTCTTC.

The V and J genes are TRBV30 and TRBJ2-1; D might be TRBD2 (5 bases). Germline lookup yields CDR1 GTSNPN and CDR2 SVGIG (reference sequence). Trimming shortened V by 2 bases and J by 8 bases, and 10 bases separated the two germline ends. The CDR3 is 12 amino acids. CDR3 bases: TGTGCCTGGAGTTTATGGCGGGATGAGCAGTTCTTC. This translates into CAWSLWRDEQFF.

The V gene is TRBV4-2, the J gene TRBJ1-1; no clear D. This CDR3 region has 15 residues. The V gene lost 0 bases and the J gene lost 0 bases, with 8 bases spanning the gap. The germline gives CDR1 LGHNA, CDR2 YNFKEQ. The CDR3 loop is CASSQEDTMNTEAFF. CDR3 nucleotides: TGTGCCAGCAGCCAAGAAGACACGATGAACACTGAAGCTTTCTTT.

This clonotype was detected a few times. The chain recombines TRBV6-1 with TRBJ2-5; TRBD2 matches at 12 bases. Germline lookup yields CDR1 MNHNS and CDR2 SASEGT. This CDR3 region has 17 residues. With 4 bases clipped from V and 2 bases from J, the junction kept 8 bases outside the gene matches. CDR3: CASSGHTSGGIQETQYF. For the CDR3, the DNA is TGTGCCAGCAGTGGACATACTAGCGGGGGGATACAAGAGACCCAGTACTTC.

This clonotype was recorded at least ten times. The rearrangement uses TRBV29-1 and TRBJ1-1, with D uncertain. Germline CDR1 reads SQVTM; CDR2 reads ANQGSEA. V was clipped by 4 bases and J by 6 bases, with 6 bases between them. The CDR3 consists of 10 residues. CDR3 in DNA: TGCAGCGTTGGGGTGGCTGAAGCTTTCTTT. Its translation is CSVGVAEAFF.

J is TRBJ2-3 and V is TRBV12-3 or TRBV12-4, with D maybe TRBD2 (5 bases). The CDR3 length is 15 residues. The germline V and J ends were trimmed by 6 bases and 2 bases, with 15 bases remaining between them. CDR3 residues: CASSWASRTTDTQYF. CDR3 bases: TGTGCCAGCAGCTGGGCTAGCAGAACCACAGATACGCAGTATTTT.

The gene calls are TRBV4-1 and TRBJ1-1; 9 positions match TRBD1. The length of the CDR3 is 16 residues. Per germline, CDR1 MGHRA and CDR2 YSYEKL. J was trimmed by 6 bases and V by 3 bases; bases with no gene match: 11. The CDR3: CASSQSEQGALAEAFF. CDR3 DNA: TGCGCCAGCAGCCAGTCGGAACAGGGGGCTTTAGCTGAAGCTTTCTTT.

A few counts support this clonotype. The chain couples TRBV19 to TRBJ2-2; D call uncertain. CDR1 is LNHDA and CDR2 is SQIVND in the germline V gene (reference sequence). This CDR3 has 14 residues. The ends were cut back, 1 base at V and 5 bases at J, with 8 bases in the middle. The CDR3 nucleotides are TGTGCCAGTAGTATAGGGCCCGGAACCGGGGAGCTGTTTTTT. This codes for CASSIGPGTGELFF.

This chain connects TRBV28 to TRBJ2-1; tentative D call: TRBD2 (6 bases). The CDR3 is made up of 16 amino acids. Trimming took 1 base from V and 8 from J, leaving 18 bases between them. Germline V gene sequence: CDR1 MDHEN, CDR2 SYDVKM. This CDR3 is CASSLLGRGGFDEQFF. The CDR3 nucleotides read TGTGCCAGCAGTTTATTGGGGCGGGGTGGGTTCGATGAGCAGTTCTTC.

This clonotype was observed a single time. V and J are TRBV24-1 and TRBJ2-1; D gene uncertain. The CDR3 sequence is 11 residues long. V was cut by 9 bases and J by 8 bases, with 10 bases left in between. CDR1 and CDR2 from the germline V gene are KGHDR and SFDVKD. In DNA form, the CDR3 reads TGTGCCACCGGAAGCTGGGATGAGCAGTTCTTC. Its translation is CATGSWDEQFF.

V usage is TRBV20-1 and J usage is TRBJ2-4; D is unclear. CDR1 DFQATT and CDR2 SNEGSKA come from the germline V gene (reference sequence). This CDR3 is built from 16 residues. Trimming took off 7 bases at V and 0 bases at J, with 19 bases between the two ends. CDR3 DNA: TGCAGTGAAAGGTTATCTGCGGAGCTAGCCAAAAACATTCAGTACTTC. Protein product: CSERLSAELAKNIQYF.

This chain joins TRBV4-3 and TRBJ2-7; 9 bases map to TRBD2. Trimming cost V 4 bases and J 2 bases; bases outside gene matches: 9. CDR3 size: 16 residues. Germline V gene sequence: CDR1 LGHNA, CDR2 YSLEER. The CDR3 nucleotides read TGCGCCAGCAGCCCGGGACTAGCTGTTCCCACCTACGAGCAGTACTTC. Amino acid sequence: CASSPGLAVPTYEQYF.

This clonotype came up a few times. The chain joins TRBV4-1 to TRBJ1-5; 10 bases agree with TRBD1. Germline CDR1 and CDR2: MGHRA and YSYEKL. The J segment lost 4 bases and the V segment lost 3 bases, leaving 9 bases of the junction unmatched. This CDR3 contains 17 residues. CDR3 bases: TGCGCCAGCAGCCACCGGAGGATGGGACAGGGGAATCAGCCCCAGCATTTT. This gives the protein CASSHRRMGQGNQPQHF.

The chain joins TRBV4-3 to TRBJ1-3; 8 bases map to TRBD1. Germline lookup yields CDR1 LGHNA and CDR2 YSLEER. V trimming: 2 bases; J trimming: 1 base; junction bases outside the gene matches: 7. This CDR3 has 17 residues. CDR3 in DNA: TGCGCCAGCAGCCAACAGCACAGGGGGTTTTCTGGAAACACCATATATTTT. Its translation is CASSQQHRGFSGNTIYF.

The V call is TRBV12-3 or TRBV12-4, the J call TRBJ2-3; TRBD1 matches 10 bases. J was trimmed by 3 bases and V by 3 bases; bases with no gene match: 9. The CDR3 sequence is 17 residues long. The CDR3: CASSFRPGTGVTDTQYF. For the CDR3, the DNA is TGTGCCAGCAGTTTTAGGCCCGGGACAGGGGTAACAGATACGCAGTATTTT.

This clonotype occurred a few times. The chain recombines TRBV20-1 with TRBJ2-1; 7 bases fit TRBD1. The CDR3 is made up of 15 amino acids. Germline values: CDR1 DFQATT, CDR2 SNEGSKA (reference sequence). J was trimmed by 2 bases and V by 6 bases; bases with no gene match: 10. This CDR3 reads CSATGQTLAYNEQFF. The CDR3 region has the DNA TGCAGTGCCACGGGACAGACCCTGGCCTACAATGAGCAGTTCTTC.

Only a few counts were recorded for this clonotype. V is TRBV2 and J is TRBJ2-3; 9 positions match TRBD2. V shed 8 bases, J shed 6 bases, and the junction held 6 bases outside the gene matches. In germline, CDR1 is SNHLY, CDR2 FYNNEI. The CDR3 covers 13 residues. CDR3 sequence (DNA): TGTGCCAGCTGGGCTAGCGGGGTGGATACGCAGTATTTT. Residues: CASWASGVDTQYF.

This clonotype came up a few times. The chain recombines TRBV20-1 with TRBJ2-3, with D maybe TRBD2 (5 bases). CDR3 size: 16 residues. Germline values: CDR1 DFQATT, CDR2 SNEGSKA (reference sequence). Trimming removed 1 base at V and 4 bases at J, with 18 bases between. CDR3 loop: CSARGAAGRLSDTQYF. The DNA of the CDR3 is TGCAGTGCTAGAGGAGCGGCGGGCAGACTCTCAGATACGCAGTATTTT.

The chain employs TRBV12-3 or TRBV12-4 and TRBJ1-1, with D possibly TRBD1 on 6 matching bases. Trimming left V 3 bases short and J 1 base short, with 15 bases between. This CDR3 is built from 16 residues. The CDR3 spells CASSFSVWGQNTEAFF. In DNA form, the CDR3 reads TGTGCCAGCAGTTTTTCCGTCTGGGGACAGAACACTGAAGCTTTCTTT.

In its sample, this clonotype was seen a few times. As DNA, the CDR3 is TGTGCCAGTAGTACGGGACTAGAGGTAGATACGCAGTATTTT. This gives the protein CASSTGLEVDTQYF. The chain links TRBV19 to TRBJ2-3; the match to TRBD2 covers 8 bases. CDR1 and CDR2 (germline): LNHDA, SQIVND (reference sequence). CDR3 length: 14 amino acids. Trimming cost V 4 bases and J 5 bases; bases outside gene matches: 5.

The chain has TRBV19 and TRBJ2-3; TRBD2 matches at 7 bases. The CDR3 totals 17 residues. Germline loops: CDR1 LNHDA, CDR2 SQIVND (reference sequence). V shed 7 bases, J shed 3 bases, and the junction held 16 bases outside the gene matches. CDR3: CASTPLGGEWDTDTQYF. The CDR3, as DNA: TGTGCCAGTACCCCCCTGGGGGGGGAATGGGATACAGATACGCAGTATTTT. Using reference TRBV19 and TRBJ2-3 for the parts outside the CDR3, the full variable domain is DGGITQSPKYLFRKEGQNVTLSCEQNLNHDAMYWYRQDPGQGLRLIYYSQIVNDFQKGDIAEGYSVSREKKESFPLTVTSAQKNPTAFYLCASTPLGGEWDTDTQYFGPGTRLTVL.

The table lists this clonotype with many counts. The chain is built from TRBV9 and TRBJ1-1; D gene ambiguous. Trimming removed 0 bases from V and 4 bases from J, with 13 bases in between. The V gene's germline CDR1 is SGDLS and CDR2 YYNGEE. The CDR3 is made up of 15 amino acids. The CDR3 loop is CASSVGSASGTEAFF. As DNA, the CDR3 is TGTGCCAGCAGCGTAGGGTCCGCTTCGGGCACTGAAGCTTTCTTT.